Listed below are T cell receptor beta chains from one sample, sequenced in a study of cytomegalovirus exposure and HLA in healthy donors. Libraries were prepared by immunoSEQ multiplex PCR; TCRdb keeps only in-frame clonotypes and omits some of them. Counted here are about 150,000 clones, approximately 78% occurring once; the ten biggest clones make up 2.4%. What was sequenced was PBMCs. These receptors were taken from a male donor in good health and CMV-seronegative. CDR3s include the opening cysteine and the closing phenylalanine or tryptophan. A D gene is named only where the DNA matches it firmly. Part of the rows lack a size; the others show once, few, many or a class for expanded clones.

v_gene	j_gene	abundance	d_gene	CDR3aa	CDR3nt
TRBV9	TRBJ1-4	-	TRBD1	CASSEGQGGGSEKLFF	TGTGCCAGCAGCGAAGGACAGGGGGGAGGAAGTGAAAAACTGTTTTTT
TRBV27	TRBJ2-5	-	TRBD2	CASSRREGETQYF	TGTGCCAGCAGTCGACGGGAGGGCGAGACCCAGTACTTC
TRBV4-2	TRBJ2-1	-	TRBD2	CASSQVTSGSYNEQFF	TGTGCCAGCAGCCAAGTCACTAGCGGGTCCTACAATGAGCAGTTCTTC
TRBV5-4	TRBJ1-2	-	-	CAIGGGRESYTF	TGTGCCATTGGGGGGGGTAGGGAGAGCTACACCTTC
TRBV5-1	TRBJ2-5	-	TRBD1	CASSLARDSLPTPVETQYF	TGCGCCAGCAGCTTGGCCCGGGACAGCCTACCGACCCCTGTGGAGACCCAGTACTTC
TRBV25-1	TRBJ2-5	few	-	CASSALLGWQETQYF	TGTGCCAGCAGTGCGCTACTAGGATGGCAAGAGACCCAGTACTTC
TRBV18	TRBJ2-3	-	-	CASSGGGAPDTQYF	TGTGCCAGCTCCGGTGGGGGGGCCCCAGATACGCAGTATTTT
TRBV5-6	TRBJ2-6	-	-	CASSLASRASGANVLTF	TGTGCCAGCAGCTTGGCTAGCCGGGCTTCTGGGGCCAACGTCCTGACTTTC
TRBV4-1	TRBJ2-3	-	-	CASSQVSGFGDTQYF	TGCGCCAGCAGCCAAGTCTCGGGGTTTGGTGATACGCAGTATTTT
TRBV27	TRBJ2-6	-	-	CASSPRQLSGANVLTF	TGTGCCAGCAGTCCCCGTCAACTTTCTGGGGCCAACGTCCTGACTTTC
TRBV5-6	TRBJ2-5	-	TRBD1	CASYQPGGPHQETQYF	TGTGCCAGCTATCAACCAGGGGGCCCGCACCAAGAGACCCAGTACTTC
TRBV7-9	TRBJ2-5	-	TRBD2	CASSPVLAGVGETQYF	TGTGCCAGCAGCCCTGTACTAGCGGGAGTGGGGGAGACCCAGTACTTC